Here is one T cell receptor (beta chain) with its context. The target antigen is unknown. This sample was included in a study of T cells after yellow fever vaccination. General observations from the study: The CD4 and CD8 compartments had a small share of their clonotypes in common.

From the 5' RACE reads, TCRdb called clonotypes with MiXCR, one entry per CDR3 protein. This table holds about 580,000 distinct CDR3 sequences, roughly 17% found once. The CDR3 is 17 amino acids. The V and J ends lost 0 bases and 2 bases, in that order; junction bases with no gene match: 6. Per germline, CDR1 MNHEY and CDR2 SVGAGI. V usage is TRBV6-5 and J usage is TRBJ2-2, with 7 bases identical to TRBD2. Sequences were derived from PBMCs, sampled 5 days after the first yellow fever vaccination. This TCR derives from a young man who received the YFV17D yellow fever vaccine. The CDR3 protein is CASSYSGLADNTGELFF. The CDR3 bases are TGTGCCAGCAGTTACTCCGGGCTAGCGGATAACACCGGGGAGCTGTTTTTT.